The rows below give T cell receptor beta chains drawn from one sample of a study of sequential checkpoint blockade in melanoma. Here immunoSEQ multiplex PCR was the method, and the copy in TCRdb shows in-frame clones only, minus some. The sample includes some 19,000 clones, more than 55% of them seen just once. The sequenced sample was CD8+ T cells sorted from blood (inferred from file names), obtained from a patient given nivolumab and ipilimumab in sequence. The receptors come from a human donor with melanoma. Both conserved end residues are part of each CDR3. A D gene is named only where the DNA matches it firmly. Some rows have no size entry. The others give once, few or many, or a class for an expanded clone.

>TRBV6-6|.|.|TRBJ2-7
CASSRDIGYEQYF
TGTGCCAGCAGCCGGGACATCGGCTACGAGCAGTACTTC
>TRBV6-7|.|TRBD2|TRBJ2-1
CASSFYGTSGWNEQFF
TGTGCCAGCAGTTTCTACGGGACTAGCGGGTGGAATGAGCAGTTCTTC
>TRBV7-6|once|TRBD2|TRBJ2-1
CASSLEVGLAEYNEQFF
TGTGCCAGCAGCTTAGAAGTGGGACTAGCGGAGTACAATGAGCAGTTCTTC
>TRBV7-2|.|.|TRBJ1-1
CASSLAPWTEHTEAFF
TGTGCCAGCAGCTTAGCCCCCTGGACAGAACACACTGAAGCTTTCTTT
>TRBV6-5|.|.|TRBJ2-3
CASSYKDRHTDTQYF
TGTGCCAGCAGTTACAAGGATCGACACACAGATACGCAGTATTTT
>TRBV15|.|.|TRBJ2-1
CATSRGREPYNEQFF
TGTGCCACCAGCAGAGGCCGGGAGCCCTACAATGAGCAGTTCTTC
>TRBV27|.|.|TRBJ2-1
CASSLSTGVEQFF
TGTGCCAGCAGTTTATCGACGGGGGTTGAGCAGTTCTTC
>TRBV7-8|once|.|TRBJ2-1
CASHLGGTGTYNEQFF
TGTGCCAGCCACTTGGGAGGGACAGGAACCTACAATGAGCAGTTCTTC
>TRBV2|.|.|TRBJ1-2
CASSVLVDSADGYTF
TGTGCCAGCAGTGTCCTGGTCGACAGTGCCGATGGCTACACCTTC
>TRBV27|few|TRBD1|TRBJ2-7
CASSKEGQGYEQYF
TGTGCCAGCAGTAAAGAGGGACAGGGCTACGAGCAGTACTTC
>TRBV27|.|TRBD1|TRBJ2-7
CASSSPGQGAYEQYF
TGTGCCAGCAGTTCTCCGGGACAGGGGGCATACGAGCAGTACTTC
>TRBV7-2|.|TRBD2|TRBJ2-3
CASSYFSGGAGDTQYF
TGTGCCAGCAGCTACTTTAGCGGGGGGGCCGGAGATACGCAGTATTTT
>TRBV6-1|.|.|TRBJ1-5
CASGQGQPQHF
TGTGCCAGCGGCCAGGGGCAGCCCCAGCATTTT
>TRBV25-1|.|.|TRBJ2-2
CASLVSGELFF
TGTGCCAGCCTAGTTAGCGGGGAGCTGTTTTTT
>TRBV9|.|TRBD1|TRBJ2-7
CASSPWDRGDEQYF
TGTGCCAGCAGCCCGTGGGACAGGGGCGACGAGCAGTACTTC
>TRBV21-1|few|.|TRBJ2-7
CASSRYRSSYEQYF
TGTGCCAGCAGCAGGTACAGGAGCTCCTACGAGCAGTACTTC
>TRBV30|.|TRBD2|TRBJ2-7
CAWQLSGSSYEQYF
TGTGCCTGGCAACTTAGCGGGTCCAGCTACGAGCAGTACTTC
>TRBV7-2|.|.|TRBJ2-2
CASSLWGGGNTGELFF
TGTGCCAGCAGCTTATGGGGAGGGGGAAACACCGGGGAGCTGTTTTTT
>TRBV13|once|.|TRBJ2-1
CASSPGRLGEQFF
TGTGCCAGCAGCCCTGGGAGGTTGGGTGAGCAGTTCTTC
>TRBV7-8|.|TRBD2|TRBJ2-1
CASRLAGGGYNEQFF
TGTGCCAGCAGGCTAGCGGGAGGGGGATACAATGAGCAGTTCTTC
>TRBV7-7|.|TRBD1|TRBJ1-1
CASSRAAGQEAFF
TGTGCTAGCAGCCGCGCGGCGGGACAGGAAGCTTTCTTT
>TRBV19|few|.|TRBJ1-2
CASSMATTNYGYTF
TGTGCCAGTAGTATGGCCACAACTAACTATGGCTACACCTTC
>TRBV7-6|.|TRBD2|TRBJ2-7
CASSLPAGGPGEQYF
TGTGCCAGCAGCTTACCCGCGGGAGGGCCGGGGGAGCAGTACTTC
>TRBV4-1|.|.|TRBJ2-1
CASSPQAGYEQFF
TGCGCCAGCAGCCCTCAGGCGGGCTATGAGCAGTTCTTC
>TRBV19|few|.|TRBJ1-5
CASRSSGNQPQHF
TGTGCCAGTAGATCCTCCGGGAATCAGCCCCAGCATTTT
>TRBV29-1|.|TRBD1|TRBJ2-7
CSIRTGDSYEQYF
TGCAGCATCCGGACAGGGGACTCCTACGAGCAGTACTTC
>TRBV4-3|.|.|TRBJ2-7
CASSPTYGGAYEQYF
TGCGCCAGCAGCCCGACATACGGGGGTGCCTACGAGCAGTACTTC
>TRBV4-3|once|.|TRBJ2-3
CASSHPGQSWQYF
TGCGCCAGCAGCCACCCTGGACAGTCGTGGCAGTATTTT
>TRBV27|.|.|TRBJ2-7
CASSLSIGLAHEQYF
TGTGCCAGCAGTTTATCGATAGGTCTAGCACACGAGCAGTACTTC
>TRBV7-6|.|TRBD1|TRBJ1-4
CASSPDRGHEKLFF
TGTGCCAGCAGCCCCGACAGGGGGCATGAAAAACTGTTTTTT
>TRBV7-9|.|.|TRBJ2-3
CASSFRPGESADTQYF
TGTGCCAGCAGCTTCCGTCCGGGAGAATCTGCAGATACGCAGTATTTT
>TRBV6-6|large|TRBD2|TRBJ2-3
CASSYSGTSSPDTQYF
TGTGCCAGCAGTTACTCCGGGACTAGTAGTCCAGATACGCAGTATTTT
>TRBV4-3|.|.|TRBJ2-7
CASSQGLDSSYEQYF
TGCGCCAGCAGCCAAGGCCTTGACAGCTCCTACGAGCAGTACTTC
>TRBV9|.|TRBD1|TRBJ1-1
CASSVLEGAYAEAFF
TGTGCCAGCAGCGTGCTGGAGGGGGCCTACGCTGAAGCTTTCTTT
>TRBV11-2|.|TRBD1|TRBJ2-7
CASSQDRGTGGYEQYF
TGTGCCAGCAGCCAAGATCGGGGGACAGGGGGCTACGAGCAGTACTTC
>TRBV13|.|TRBD2|TRBJ2-1
CASSFREGYNEQFF
TGTGCCAGCAGCTTCCGGGAGGGCTACAATGAGCAGTTCTTC
>TRBV30|few|.|TRBJ2-1
CAWSVQEGRDEQFF
TGTGCCTGGAGTGTACAGGAGGGCCGGGATGAGCAGTTCTTC
>TRBV7-2|.|.|TRBJ1-3
CASSFNVEDRTGNTIYF
TGTGCCAGCAGCTTCAATGTTGAAGACAGAACTGGAAACACCATATATTTT
>TRBV9|.|.|TRBJ2-7
CASSVSVSYEQYF
TGTGCCAGCAGCGTTTCGGTATCCTACGAGCAGTACTTC
>TRBV5-1|.|TRBD1|TRBJ2-7
CASSWGTGAYEQYF
TGCGCCAGCAGCTGGGGGACAGGAGCCTACGAGCAGTACTTC
>TRBV6-5|.|TRBD1|TRBJ1-4
CASWKGAGEKLFF
TGTGCCAGCTGGAAGGGGGCCGGGGAAAAACTGTTTTTT
>TRBV5-8|.|.|TRBJ2-5
CASSFPRRGKETQYF
TGTGCCAGCAGCTTTCCCAGAAGGGGCAAAGAGACCCAGTACTTC
>TRBV7-6|once|.|TRBJ2-2
CASSIGLGTGELFF
TGTGCCAGCAGCATAGGACTTGGCACCGGGGAGCTGTTTTTT
>TRBV6-5|.|.|TRBJ2-7
CASRSTGYEQYF
TGTGCCAGCAGATCGACAGGCTACGAGCAGTACTTC
>TRBV19|.|TRBD2|TRBJ2-7
CASSSFQTGTSGYEQYF
TGTGCCAGTAGTTCGTTCCAAACCGGGACTAGCGGATACGAGCAGTACTTC
>TRBV18|.|TRBD1|TRBJ1-4
CASSPGTGTNEKLFF
TGTGCCAGCTCACCCGGGACAGGGACTAATGAAAAACTGTTTTTT
>TRBV7-9|.|.|TRBJ2-2
CASRVQPAGDGGELFF
TGTGCCAGCAGGGTCCAGCCAGCGGGTGACGGCGGGGAGCTGTTTTTT
>TRBV27|.|.|TRBJ2-7
CASSLADEQYF
TGTGCCAGCAGTTTAGCAGACGAGCAGTACTTC
>TRBV9|.|TRBD1|TRBJ1-1
CASSGKTGDTEAFF
TGTGCCAGCAGCGGCAAGACAGGGGACACTGAAGCTTTCTTT
>TRBV15|.|TRBD1|TRBJ1-4
CATSSISGQGSEKLFF
TGTGCCACCAGCAGCATTTCGGGACAGGGATCGGAAAAACTGTTTTTT
>TRBV23-1|.|TRBD1|TRBJ2-7
CASSQWDRGFYEQYF
TGCGCCAGCAGTCAGTGGGACAGGGGTTTCTACGAGCAGTACTTC
>TRBV9|.|TRBD1|TRBJ2-1
CASSVEDRANEQFF
TGTGCCAGCAGCGTAGAAGACAGGGCCAATGAGCAGTTCTTC
>TRBV9|once|.|TRBJ2-2
CASSVDLSGTGELFF
TGTGCCAGCAGCGTAGATTTATCAGGAACCGGGGAGCTGTTTTTT
>TRBV29-1|.|TRBD2|TRBJ2-2
CSVNMRGRAGTGELFF
TGCAGCGTTAACATGCGGGGGAGGGCCGGGACCGGGGAGCTGTTTTTT
>TRBV6-5|.|TRBD1|TRBJ1-2
CASSYLDRKRGYTF
TGTGCCAGCAGTTACTTGGACAGGAAACGTGGCTACACCTTC
>TRBV29-1|.|.|TRBJ2-6
CSVELWGSANVLTF
TGCAGCGTTGAATTGTGGGGCTCGGCCAACGTCCTGACTTTC
>TRBV6-6|once|.|TRBJ2-7
CASSISPDSSPNEQYF
TGTGCCAGCAGCATATCCCCAGACAGTTCCCCAAACGAGCAGTACTTC
>TRBV6-1|.|TRBD2|TRBJ2-7
CASINRGGGSYEQYF
TGTGCCAGCATCAACCGGGGGGGAGGGTCCTACGAGCAGTACTTC